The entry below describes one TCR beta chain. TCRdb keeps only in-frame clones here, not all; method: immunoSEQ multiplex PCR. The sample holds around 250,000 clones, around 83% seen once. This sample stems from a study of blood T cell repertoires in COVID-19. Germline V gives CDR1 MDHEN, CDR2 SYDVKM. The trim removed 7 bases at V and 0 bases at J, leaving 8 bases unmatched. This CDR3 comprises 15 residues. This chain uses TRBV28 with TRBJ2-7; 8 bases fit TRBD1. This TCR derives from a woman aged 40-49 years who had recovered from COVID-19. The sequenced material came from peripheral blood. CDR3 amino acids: CASITGQGGSYEQYF. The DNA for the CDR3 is TGTGCCAGCATCACAGGACAGGGAGGCTCCTACGAGCAGTACTTC.